Listed below are T cell receptor beta chains from one sample, sequenced in a study of blood T cell repertoires in COVID-19. Only in-frame clones appear in the TCRdb table, and some are missing; sequencing was by immunoSEQ multiplex PCR. Here the sample spans nearly 40,000 clones, approximately 89% being singletons. Sequenced material: peripheral blood. The source of these receptors is a woman in her 70s with acute or convalescent COVID-19. Both conserved end residues are part of each CDR3. The D gene is left open where the match is weak. Not every row has a clone size; where given, it reads once, few, many or a size class.

j_call | clone_size | d_call | v_call | cdr3_nt | cdr3_aa
TRBJ1-5 | few | - | TRBV11-3 | TGTGCCAGCAGCTTAGTCGTCGGGAGGGTGGATCAGCCCCAGCATTTT | CASSLVVGRVDQPQHF
TRBJ1-4 | - | - | TRBV12-3/TRBV12-4 | TGTGCCAGCAGGGTTTCCTCAGGGGAAAAACTGTTTTTT | CASRVSSGEKLFF
TRBJ2-1 | few | TRBD2 | TRBV6-5 | TGTGCCAGCAGGGGCGGTCTAGCGGGAGCCAATGAGCAGTTCTTC | CASRGGLAGANEQFF
TRBJ2-2 | - | TRBD2 | TRBV6-2/TRBV6-3 | TGTGCCAGCAGCCACCCGCTAGCGGGAGTGGGATCCGGGGAGCTGTTTTTT | CASSHPLAGVGSGELFF
TRBJ2-3 | - | TRBD2 | TRBV18 | TGTGCCAGCTCACCGGCTAGCGGGACAGATACGCAGTATTTT | CASSPASGTDTQYF
TRBJ1-2 | - | - | TRBV19 | TGTGCCAGTAGGCGGACAAGTCATGGCTACACCTTC | CASRRTSHGYTF
TRBJ2-2 | - | TRBD2 | TRBV10-2 | TGCGCCAGCAGTGAGTCGACTAAGGGAGGACTAGCGGGAGAAGCCGGGGAGCTGTTTTTT | CASSESTKGGLAGEAGELFF
TRBJ2-1 | - | TRBD2 | TRBV19 | TGTGCCAGTAGTATGGTAGCGGGAGGCCACAATGAGCAGTTCTTC | CASSMVAGGHNEQFF
TRBJ1-1 | few | TRBD1 | TRBV6-2/TRBV6-3 | TGTGCCAGCAGTCACCTCGGGACAGGGATTAACACTGAAGCTTTCTTT | CASSHLGTGINTEAFF
TRBJ1-5 | - | - | TRBV11-2 | TGTGCCAGCAGCTTCCAAGGGGATCAGCCCCAGCATTTT | CASSFQGDQPQHF
TRBJ2-1 | - | TRBD2 | TRBV7-6 | TGTGCCAGCAGCTTAGCCGGGACTAGGGGCCATGAGCAGTTCTTC | CASSLAGTRGHEQFF
TRBJ2-3 | once | TRBD2 | TRBV11-1 | TGTGCCAGCAGCCCGATAGCGGGGATAAGTGATACGCAGTATTTT | CASSPIAGISDTQYF
TRBJ1-1 | - | - | TRBV19 | TGTGCCAGTAATCAGGGGAACACTGAAGCTTTCTTT | CASNQGNTEAFF
TRBJ1-6 | - | - | TRBV28 | TGTGCCAGCAGTTTAGGGCCCCCCGCAGCATATAATTCACCCCTCCACTTT | CASSLGPPAAYNSPLHF
TRBJ1-2 | - | - | TRBV13 | TGTGCCAGCAGCCGCGGGGGAGGAGGTCATAACTATGGCTACACCTTC | CASSRGGGGHNYGYTF
TRBJ2-1 | - | - | TRBV6-6 | TGTGCCAGCAGCCGCCTGGGAGTTGGGTCCTACAATGAGCAGTTCTTC | CASSRLGVGSYNEQFF
TRBJ2-3 | - | - | TRBV9 | TGTGCCAGCAGCGTAGCTGATGAGGATTCCTCGATCTCCACAGATACGCAGTATTTT | CASSVADEDSSISTDTQYF
TRBJ1-2 | - | - | TRBV25-1 | TGTGCCAGCAGCGGAGCCGACAGACTCTATGGCTACACCTTC | CASSGADRLYGYTF
TRBJ2-3 | - | - | TRBV18 | TGTGCCAGCTCACCAGGGGGGGGCCTGGATACGCAGTATTTT | CASSPGGGLDTQYF
TRBJ2-2 | - | - | TRBV19 | TGTGCCAGTAGTATAGAGACCCCTCAAAGGGGGACCGGGGAGCTGTTTTTT | CASSIETPQRGTGELFF
TRBJ1-5 | - | - | TRBV4-3 | TGCGCCAGCAGCCAAGACATGCAGGGGCAGCCCCAGCATTTT | CASSQDMQGQPQHF
TRBJ2-3 | - | TRBD2 | TRBV27 | TGTGCCACCCAAACGTTACTAGCGGGGCCTTCTAGCACAGATACGCAGTATTTT | CATQTLLAGPSSTDTQYF
TRBJ1-2 | - | - | TRBV2 | TGTGCCAGCAGTTCAGACGGCCGAGGGAGCTATGGCTACACCTTC | CASSSDGRGSYGYTF
TRBJ2-2 | - | - | TRBV11-2 | TGTGCCAGCAGCCGGGACATAAGCACCGGGGAGCTGTTTTTT | CASSRDISTGELFF
TRBJ2-1 | - | - | TRBV9 | TGTGCCAGCAGCGCCACTGAGAGCTCCTACAATGAGCAGTTCTTC | CASSATESSYNEQFF
TRBJ2-2 | - | TRBD2 | TRBV19 | TGTGCCAGTAGTCCTCTAGCGGGGGTCGGGACCGGGGAGCTGTTTTTT | CASSPLAGVGTGELFF
TRBJ1-5 | - | - | TRBV27 | TGTGCCAGCAGGATGGGAGGCACAGATCAGCCCCAGCATTTT | CASRMGGTDQPQHF
TRBJ2-3 | - | TRBD2 | TRBV7-2 | TGTGCCAGCAGCGTCACCGGGACTAGCGGGGGGTGGGATACGCAGTATTTT | CASSVTGTSGGWDTQYF
TRBJ2-1 | - | - | TRBV13 | TGTGCCAGCAGCTTAGGGGGCCAGGGTTGGCTCAATGAGCAGTTCTTC | CASSLGGQGWLNEQFF
TRBJ1-6 | - | - | TRBV5-6 | TGTGCCAGCAGCCCAGACAGGACCCGATTATCACCCCTCCACTTT | CASSPDRTRLSPLHF
TRBJ1-2 | - | TRBD1 | TRBV6-5 | TGTGCCAGCAGTCCGGGGACAGGGAGATATGGCTACACCTTC | CASSPGTGRYGYTF
TRBJ2-1 | - | - | TRBV7-2 | TGTGCCAGCAGCTTGGGTTGGGGAGATGAGCAGTTCTTC | CASSLGWGDEQFF
TRBJ1-4 | - | - | TRBV19 | TGTGCCAGTAGTATAGGAACACGGGGGTCGGGTGAAAAACTGTTTTTT | CASSIGTRGSGEKLFF